This T cell receptor (beta chain) was profiled in a study of cytomegalovirus exposure and HLA in healthy donors. The study ran its PCR with 60 Vbeta and 13 Jbeta primers. The data were produced by immunoSEQ multiplex PCR, yet TCRdb's version contains in-frame clones alone and is incomplete. Among about 73,000 clones listed, over 60% were seen once. Germline V lookup: CDR1 SGDLS, CDR2 YYNGEE. The CDR3 is 15 residues long. J lost 2 bases, V lost 0 bases, and 3 bases had no gene match. The material sequenced was PBMCs. The V and J genes are TRBV9 and TRBJ2-7; 9 bases are shared with TRBD2. The TCR comes from a male donor in good health and CMV-seronegative. CDR3 in DNA: TGTGCCAGCAGCGTAGGACTAGCGGAGACCTACGAGCAGTACTTC. Its protein product is CASSVGLAETYEQYF.